The sequence of this T cell receptor (beta chain) was determined in a study of OX40 agonist ivuxolimab in advanced cancers. Across the whole study: Anti-PD-1, anti-PD-L1 or anti-CTLA-4 therapy given earlier was allowed, and roughly 40% had some.

As for this clone: Its target is not known.

Study-wide results and limits: CD8+ T cells averaged more expanded clones than CD4+.

TCRdb's copy holds only in-frame clones and misses some; the assay was immunoSEQ multiplex PCR. The sample carries roughly 46,000 clones, roughly nine tenths recorded once. Germline V lookup: CDR1 SEHNR, CDR2 FQNEAQ (reference sequence). The CDR3 sequence is 16 residues long. J lost 2 bases, V lost 3 bases, and 6 bases had no gene match. The chain links TRBV7-9 to TRBJ1-3; TRBD1 matches 8 bases. The source is an adult with an advanced solid tumor such as melanoma, head and neck, liver or kidney cancer. The sequencing here drew on CD4+ or CD8+ T cells sorted from blood, taken in a trial of the OX40 agonist ivuxolimab. In DNA, the CDR3 is TGTGCCAGCAGCTTGGTGGGACAGGCCGCTGGAAACACCATATATTTT. Translation gives CASSLVGQAAGNTIYF. Filled out from reference TRBV7-9 and TRBJ1-3, the complete variable domain reads DTGVSQNPRHKITKRGQNVTFRCDPISEHNRLYWYRQTLGQGPEFLTYFQNEAQLEKSRLLSDRFSAERPKGSFSTLEIQRTEQGDSAMYLCASSLVGQAAGNTIYFGEGSWLTVV.